This TCR beta chain appears in the sequencing data of a study of T cell repertoires in cytomegalovirus infection. Study overall: Alongside well-studied HLA-B-restricted CMV epitopes, recently identified HLA-C-restricted CMV epitopes were also used.

TCRdb reprocessed the reads with MiXCR, giving one entry per CDR3 protein. The table lists approximately 71,000 distinct CDR3 sequences, approximately 20% of them singletons. Study-wide results and caveats: HLA-C-restricted TCR beta clonotypes specific for CMV led the ex vivo response.

As concerns this clonotype: Its target is unknown.

Germline lookup yields CDR1 SGHTA and CDR2 FQGNSA. The ends lost 6 bases at V and 2 bases at J; junction bases unmatched: 6. There are 16 residues in the CDR3. This sequence joins TRBV7-2 and TRBJ2-4; 11 bases are shared with TRBD1. The sequencing used CD8+ T cells from cultured PBMCs, collected from culture after CMV antigen stimulation. The sequence derives from a human donor in good health (CMV status not recorded). Some clones in this sample may be carry-over from other donors' samples. The CDR3: CASSRQDRGPKNIQYF. DNA of the CDR3: TGTGCCAGCAGTCGACAGGACAGGGGGCCCAAAAACATTCAGTACTTC. Looking up the rest from reference TRBV7-2 and TRBJ2-4 gives the full variable domain: GAGVSQSPSNKVTEKGKDVELRCDPISGHTALYWYRQSLGQGLEFLIYFQGNSAPDKSGLPSDRFSAERTGGSVSTLTIQRTQQEDSAVYLCASSRQDRGPKNIQYFGAGTRLSVL.